This T cell receptor beta chain was recovered during a study of blood T cell repertoires in COVID-19. About the research overall: Samples representing acute and convalescent COVID-19 were sourced from the United States, Italy and Spain. T cells, B-cell-depleted T cells, or PBMCs supplied cDNA or gDNA.

This clone was counted a few times. Study processing details: Researchers report that nucleated cell counts were estimated from reference gene primer amplification. Using immunoSEQ multiplex PCR, the repertoire was profiled, and TCRdb retains in-frame clones only, with some absent. V and J calls plus clone size are reproduced from that table; the DNA served to infer D and trimming. The table lists 50,000 to 70,000 clones, about 75% of them singletons. The CDR3 is 12 amino acids. V was pared by 0 bases and J by 5 bases, with 4 bases between. The germline CDR1 and CDR2 sequences are MNHEY and SVGEGT. The TCR originated in a man aged 45-65 years with active or convalescent COVID-19. Input material: peripheral blood. The rearrangement joins TRBV6-2 or TRBV6-3 to TRBJ1-2; unclear D gene. In DNA form, the CDR3 reads TGTGCCAGCAGTTACTCCAATTATGGCTACACCTTC. Protein product: CASSYSNYGYTF.